A selection of T cell receptor beta chains follows, all from one sample in a study of human thymus T cells. Some clones are missing from TCRdb's copy, which holds only in-frame ones; the method was immunoSEQ multiplex PCR. The sample lists about 60,000 clones, about 93% seen once, with nearly 6% in the top ten. Sample: blood. The receptors here all came from a boy less than two years old with a congenital heart defect but otherwise immunologically healthy. CDR3s include the opening cysteine and the closing phenylalanine or tryptophan. The order of the fields is V gene, J gene, clone size, D gene, CDR3 DNA, CDR3 protein. D genes are given only for firm matches. Rows may omit the clone size; those that give it use once, few, many or a size class.

TRBV7-9,TRBJ1-1,NA,NA,TGTGCCAGCAGCTTATGGGGGGCGAGTGAAGCTTTCTTT,CASSLWGASEAFF
TRBV7-9,TRBJ2-3,NA,NA,TGTGCCAGCAGCTCCCTACTCGTTGTACTGGGGCGCGAAACAGATACGCAGTATTTT,CASSSLLVVLGRETDTQYF
TRBV7-2,TRBJ1-1,NA,NA,TGTGCCAGCAGCTTGGTGACAGGGAACACTGAAGCTTTCTTT,CASSLVTGNTEAFF
TRBV2,TRBJ2-3,NA,NA,TGTGCCAGCAGTGAAGGACTCTATTCCACAGATACGCAGTATTTT,CASSEGLYSTDTQYF
TRBV5-7,TRBJ1-1,once,NA,TGTGCCAGCAGCTTGCCCGGCGGACGAGGGGCTGAAGGGGAAGCTTTCTTT,CASSLPGGRGAEGEAFF
TRBV11-2,TRBJ2-5,NA,TRBD2,TGTGCCAGCAGCTTCGGGGGGTGGTACGGGAGCCAAGAGACCCAGTACTTC,CASSFGGWYGSQETQYF
TRBV2,TRBJ2-1,NA,NA,TGTGCCAGCAAGGAGCGGGTCTACAATGAGCAGTTCTTC,CASKERVYNEQFF
TRBV5-1,TRBJ2-1,NA,TRBD2,TGCGCCAGCAGCTGGGGACTAGCGGGAGGTCACAATGAGCAGTTCTTC,CASSWGLAGGHNEQFF
TRBV28,TRBJ2-3,NA,TRBD2,TGTGCCAGCAGTTTATCGAGCGGGAGGGCCCTCCCAAGCACAGATACGCAGTATTTT,CASSLSSGRALPSTDTQYF
TRBV7-9,TRBJ2-5,NA,TRBD1,TGTGCCAGCAGCTTGCCAACGACAGGGGCCCAAGAGACCCAGTACTTC,CASSLPTTGAQETQYF
TRBV9,TRBJ1-1,NA,TRBD1,TGTGCCAGCAGCGTACCCATGTACCTGGACAGGGCGAACACTGAAGCTTTCTTT,CASSVPMYLDRANTEAFF
TRBV29-1,TRBJ2-7,NA,TRBD1,TGCAGCGTTGTCGGGACAGGGTTCGACTACGAGCAGTACTTC,CSVVGTGFDYEQYF
TRBV7-6,TRBJ2-7,NA,TRBD2,TGTGCCAGCAGCCCACTAGCGGGGGAAGAGCAGTACTTC,CASSPLAGEEQYF
TRBV4-3,TRBJ1-6,NA,NA,TGCGCCAGCAGCCAAGATTGGCAGGGCTATAATTCACCCCTCCACTTT,CASSQDWQGYNSPLHF
TRBV28,TRBJ2-1,NA,TRBD2,TGTGCCAGCAGTTCTCCCGAGTGGACTAGCGGGCAAAGGAGCTCCTACAATGAGCAGTTCTTC,CASSSPEWTSGQRSSYNEQFF
TRBV4-2,TRBJ2-1,once,NA,TGTGCCAGCAGCCGAATCCGGGGCTTCTCCTACAATGAGCAGTTCTTC,CASSRIRGFSYNEQFF
TRBV18,TRBJ1-1,NA,NA,TGTGCCAGCTCACCACCAGTTCTCGGGGAGGCTTTCTTT,CASSPPVLGEAFF
TRBV6-5,TRBJ2-5,NA,NA,TGTGCCAGCGGAACAGGGCTGGAGACCCAGTACTTC,CASGTGLETQYF
TRBV13,TRBJ2-1,NA,TRBD2,TGTGCCAGCCTCAAGACTAGCGCCAATGAGCAGTTCTTC,CASLKTSANEQFF
TRBV7-8,TRBJ1-3,NA,NA,TGTGCCAGCAGCCCGCTTGGGGTGGCAGAAAACACCATATATTTT,CASSPLGVAENTIYF
TRBV7-9,TRBJ2-1,NA,TRBD2,TGTGCCAGCAGAGGGACTAGCGGGAGCCCCCTTCAATACAATGAGCAGTTCTTC,CASRGTSGSPLQYNEQFF
TRBV4-2,TRBJ2-1,NA,NA,TGTGCCAGCAGCCACCAACAGGTAGGCTCCTACAATGAGCAGTTCTTC,CASSHQQVGSYNEQFF
TRBV4-3,TRBJ1-1,NA,TRBD1,TGCGCCAGCAGCCAAGCGGACAGGCGGCTGAACACTGAAGCTTTCTTT,CASSQADRRLNTEAFF
TRBV9,TRBJ2-5,NA,NA,TGTGCCAGCAGCGTAGCTACTATGGGAGAGACCCAGTACTTC,CASSVATMGETQYF
TRBV4-1,TRBJ2-1,NA,NA,TGCGCCAGCAGCCAAGACGGGACCACGGGATACAATGAGCAGTTCTTC,CASSQDGTTGYNEQFF
TRBV27,TRBJ2-3,NA,NA,TGTGCCAGCAGTTTATCTTCAGTGGGAGATACGCAGTATTTT,CASSLSSVGDTQYF
TRBV28,TRBJ2-1,NA,TRBD2,TGTGCCAGCAGTTTATTGGGGCGGGAGGGTTACAATGAGCAGTTCTTC,CASSLLGREGYNEQFF
TRBV7-9,TRBJ2-1,once,NA,TGTGCCAGCAGCCACGTCTTGCGACTTTCCGTACCTGCTTACAATGAGCAGTTCTTC,CASSHVLRLSVPAYNEQFF
TRBV7-2,TRBJ1-1,NA,TRBD1,TGTGCCAGCAGCTTCCCAGGGGGCGCGAACACTGAAGCTTTCTTT,CASSFPGGANTEAFF
TRBV9,TRBJ2-1,NA,NA,TGTGCCAGCAGCGTAGGAAAGAAGCGGGTTCGGGGCCGGTACAATGAGCAGTTCTTC,CASSVGKKRVRGRYNEQFF
TRBV7-9,TRBJ2-1,NA,TRBD2,TGTGCCAGCAGCTTGCCCTCCCTTAGCGGGAGGAGGAGCGATGAGCAGTTCTTC,CASSLPSLSGRRSDEQFF
TRBV28,TRBJ1-2,NA,NA,TGTGCCAGCAGCCTAGGGGGGCGGGGCGGCTACACCTTC,CASSLGGRGGYTF
TRBV6-6,TRBJ2-3,NA,NA,TGTGCCAGCAGCCCCGGGACCCCTGGCACAGATACGCAGTATTTT,CASSPGTPGTDTQYF
TRBV6-1,TRBJ1-2,NA,NA,TGTGCCAGCAGTGAAGCGTCAAACCCTACGGGCTACACCTTC,CASSEASNPTGYTF
TRBV6-1,TRBJ2-7,NA,NA,TGTGCCAGCAGTCGAGCACTCAATCATTACGAGCAGTACTTC,CASSRALNHYEQYF
TRBV6-5,TRBJ2-1,NA,TRBD2,TGTGCCAGCAGTTCCTGGGGACTAGGAGTTGAGCAGTTCTTC,CASSSWGLGVEQFF
TRBV7-2,TRBJ1-2,NA,TRBD1,TGTGCCAGCAGCTTACCGTCGGACAGGAGCTATGGCTACACCTTC,CASSLPSDRSYGYTF
TRBV28,TRBJ2-7,once,NA,TGTGCCAGCACCTCCGCCCGGGACGGACGTTTCTTC,CASTSARDGRFF
TRBV27,TRBJ2-3,NA,TRBD1,TGTGCCAGCAGTATACGGGACAGGATCACAGATACGCAGTATTTT,CASSIRDRITDTQYF
TRBV7-9,TRBJ2-5,NA,TRBD2,TGTGCCAGCAGCTTGGGACTAGCGGGAGTTGGAGAGACCCAGTACTTC,CASSLGLAGVGETQYF
TRBV25-1,TRBJ2-7,NA,TRBD2,TGTGCCAGCAGTGGGGGGCCGGGACTAGCCTCCTACGAGCAGTACTTC,CASSGGPGLASYEQYF
TRBV5-6,TRBJ2-1,NA,NA,TGTGCCAGCAGCTTTGCCCCAGGGCCCTACAATGAGCAGTTCTTC,CASSFAPGPYNEQFF
TRBV7-9,TRBJ2-5,NA,NA,TGTGCCAGCAGCTTAGTGGCCGAGACCCAGTACTTC,CASSLVAETQYF
TRBV5-1,TRBJ2-5,NA,NA,TGCGCCAGCAGCCGGATTAACTCAGGGGAACTGACCCAGTACTTC,CASSRINSGELTQYF